A single sample is the source of the 29 T cell receptor beta chains below, sequenced in a study of T-cell reconstitution after alpha-beta-depleted transplantation in children. Unique molecular identifiers were incorporated into the prepared TCRbeta library. TCRdb itself ran the PCR reads through MiXCR, one entry per CDR3 protein. The data contain approximately 800,000 distinct CDR3 sequences, roughly 15% of them singletons. Sample: PBMCs, mostly from graft donor cells, taken 360 days after TCRalphabeta/CD19-depleted stem cell transplant. Receptor source: a male patient younger than 18 who had a stem cell transplant for acute lymphoblastic leukemia, so the T cells may come from the graft donor.

This clonotype was counted at least ten times. The chain is built from TRBV29-1 and TRBJ2-1; no reliable D call. V was shortened by 4 bases and J by 6 bases, with 4 bases between the two germline ends. Germline loops: CDR1 SQVTM, CDR2 ANQGSEA. CDR3 size: 10 residues. This chain's CDR3 is CSVALNEQFF. The CDR3 DNA sequence: TGCAGCGTTGCCCTCAATGAGCAGTTCTTC.

V gene TRBV6-1 combines with J gene TRBJ1-5; 10 nucleotides match TRBD1. CDR1 and CDR2 (germline): MNHNS, SASEGT. V lost 5 bases, J lost 5 bases, and 6 bases stayed unmatched. This CDR3 comprises 15 residues. Here the CDR3 DNA reads TGTGCCAGCAGTCGTGACAGGGGGCAGGATCAGCCCCAGCATTTT. The encoded protein is CASSRDRGQDQPQHF.

The V gene is TRBV12-3 or TRBV12-4, the J gene TRBJ1-5; D is unclear. Trimming took 5 bases from V and 2 from J, leaving 13 bases between them. There are 15 residues in the CDR3. As DNA, the CDR3 is TGTGCCAGCAGTCCCCCCCTCCTTGGCAATCAGCCCCAGCATTTT. Translated, it gives CASSPPLLGNQPQHF.

The sample holds a few counts of this clonotype. The chain is built from TRBV9 and TRBJ2-2, with a tentative D call TRBD2 (7 bases). Trimming removed 3 bases at V and 6 bases at J, with 18 bases between. The length of the CDR3 is 16 residues. The germline CDR1 and CDR2 sequences are SGDLS and YYNGEE. For the CDR3, the DNA is TGTGCCAGCAGCGCACCGGGGGGCTCGAGGGCCGGGGAGCTGTTTTTT. Its translation is CASSAPGGSRAGELFF.

V is TRBV6-2 or TRBV6-3 and J is TRBJ2-7; 7 positions match TRBD2. In germline, CDR1 is MNHEY, CDR2 SVGEGT. This CDR3 is built from 17 residues. Unmatched junction bases numbered 10, after V lost 2 bases and J lost 0 bases. Written as DNA, the CDR3 is TGTGCCAGCAGTTACCCCATCCGCCGCGGGAGCTCCTACGAGCAGTACTTC. It yields the protein CASSYPIRRGSSYEQYF.

The V gene is TRBV20-1, the J gene TRBJ1-5; D is possibly TRBD1 (5 bases). V was trimmed by 0 bases and J by 0 bases, leaving 9 bases between them. The CDR3 loop spans 15 amino acids. The germline V gene has CDR1 DFQATT and CDR2 SNEGSKA (reference sequence). In DNA form, the CDR3 reads TGCAGTGCTAGAGAATGGGGGTATAGCAATCAGCCCCAGCATTTT. Encoded protein: CSAREWGYSNQPQHF.

V gene TRBV6-5 combines with J gene TRBJ2-4; TRBD2 might be the D (5 bases). Trimming removed 0 bases at V and 8 bases at J, with 14 bases between. The CDR3 sequence is 15 residues long. Germline CDR1 is MNHEY and CDR2 is SVGAGI. The CDR3 reads CASSYSRRMRDIQYF. The DNA of the CDR3 is TGTGCCAGCAGTTACTCGAGAAGGATGAGGGACATTCAGTACTTC.

This clonotype was detected a few times. The rearrangement links TRBV5-1 to TRBJ1-5; 8 bases fit TRBD1. The CDR3 spans 14 residues. Germline CDR1 SGHRS, CDR2 YFSETQ. The V and J ends lost 4 bases and 6 bases, in that order; junction bases with no gene match: 6. For the CDR3, the DNA is TGCGCCAGCAGCCCAGGACAGGGACGTCAGCCCCAGCATTTT. It specifies CASSPGQGRQPQHF.

V is TRBV11-3 and J is TRBJ2-1, with D perhaps TRBD2 (5 bases). Germline lookup yields CDR1 SGHNT and CDR2 YENEEA. CDR3 size: 14 residues. The V end was cut by 6 bases, the J end by 11 bases, with 20 bases between. The CDR3, as DNA: TGTGCCAGCAGTCCCCGTTTGTCGAGCGGAAAGCAGTTCTTC. Its translation is CASSPRLSSGKQFF.

The chain has TRBV7-2 and TRBJ2-2, with 9 positions matching TRBD2. The CDR3 sequence is 16 residues long. Unmatched junction bases numbered 3, after V lost 1 base and J lost 3 bases. The germline CDR1 and CDR2 sequences are SGHTA and FQGNSA. CDR3 in DNA: TGTGCCAGCAGCTTAGTTGAGCGGGAGGACACCGGGGAGCTGTTTTTT. It translates to CASSLVEREDTGELFF.

V and J are TRBV25-1 and TRBJ2-3, with TRBD2 matching over 14 bases. Germline CDR1 MGHDK, CDR2 SYGVNS. V shed 1 base, J shed 6 bases, and the junction held 6 bases outside the gene matches. This CDR3 region has 17 residues. The CDR3 reads CASSESTSGRAADTQYF. The DNA for the CDR3 is TGTGCCAGCAGTGAATCGACTAGCGGGAGGGCCGCGGATACGCAGTATTTT.

In this sample, this clonotype turned up many times. V usage is TRBV6-5 and J usage is TRBJ1-1; D is perhaps TRBD1 (6 bases). This CDR3 has 15 amino acids. CDR1 and CDR2 (germline): MNHEY, SVGAGI. Trimming left V 2 bases short and J 2 bases short, with 12 bases between. DNA for the CDR3: TGTGCCAGCAGTTACCAACGGGGGCTTAACACTGAAGCTTTCTTT. This codes for CASSYQRGLNTEAFF.

The V gene is TRBV5-1, the J gene TRBJ1-1, with D tentatively TRBD1 (6 bases). With 0 bases removed from V and 0 bases from J, the gap between germline ends came to 24 bases. The length of the CDR3 is 20 residues. Germline V gene lookup returns CDR1 SGHRS and CDR2 YFSETQ. The CDR3 protein is CASSLVSFRGRGGMNTEAFF. The CDR3 DNA reads as TGCGCCAGCAGCTTGGTCTCCTTCCGGGGGCGCGGAGGCATGAACACTGAAGCTTTCTTT.

The chain carries TRBV5-6 and TRBJ1-1, with D possibly TRBD1 on 5 matching bases. The CDR3 is 13 residues long. Trimming left V 4 bases short and J 3 bases short, with 10 bases between. CDR1 and CDR2 from the germline V gene are SGHDT and YYEEEE. CDR3 nucleotide sequence: TGTGCCAGCAGCGAAATCAGGGACACTGAAGCTTTCTTT. Protein: CASSEIRDTEAFF.

In its sample, this clonotype was seen a few times. Here the CDR3 reads CSASAGTNYYEQYF. Here the CDR3 DNA reads TGCAGTGCTAGTGCCGGGACCAACTACTACGAGCAGTACTTC. V gene TRBV20-1 combines with J gene TRBJ2-7; D possibly uses TRBD1 or TRBD2 (5 bases each). The V and J ends lost 3 bases and 3 bases respectively, with 15 bases between them. The CDR3 is 14 amino acids. Germline V gene data show CDR1 as DFQATT and CDR2 as SNEGSKA (reference sequence).

This clonotype turned up a few times. The V call is TRBV27, the J call TRBJ2-5; 10 bases fit TRBD2. Germline lookup yields CDR1 MNHEY and CDR2 SMNVEV (reference sequence). Trimming took 6 bases from V and 5 from J; bases not matched to a gene: 12. This CDR3 spans 16 amino acids. As DNA, the CDR3 is TGTGCCAGCAGGTTTGAAGCGGGAGGGAGCATGGAGACCCAGTACTTC. It translates to CASRFEAGGSMETQYF.

This rearrangement joins TRBV7-9 to TRBJ2-3; D uncertain. The CDR3 spans 13 residues. Trimming removed 6 bases at V and 2 bases at J, with 9 bases between. The germline gives CDR1 SEHNR, CDR2 FQNEAQ (reference sequence). For the CDR3, the DNA is TGTGCCAGCAGTCACCGGGCCACAGATACGCAGTATTTT. Its translation: CASSHRATDTQYF.

This clonotype came up a few times. The chain couples TRBV29-1 to TRBJ2-3; a possible D gene is TRBD1 (5 bases). CDR1 and CDR2 from the germline V gene are SQVTM and ANQGSEA. V was trimmed by 0 bases and J by 8 bases, leaving 21 bases between them. This CDR3 has 16 amino acids. The DNA for the CDR3 is TGCAGCGTTGAAGATCCCTCAGGGATACCCTGGGGTACGCAGTATTTT. Amino acid sequence: CSVEDPSGIPWGTQYF.

This clonotype was recorded at least ten times. Here the CDR3 reads CASSPYTRHTGELFF. As DNA, the CDR3 is TGTGCCAGCAGCCCGTATACGCGCCACACCGGGGAGCTGTTTTTT. V gene TRBV7-8 combines with J gene TRBJ2-2; D gene unclear. With 5 bases removed from V and 3 bases from J, the gap between germline ends came to 13 bases. Germline V gene data show CDR1 as SGHVS and CDR2 as FQNEAQ. This CDR3 has 15 amino acids.

This clonotype was detected a few times. CDR3 sequence (DNA): TGTGCCAGCAGTTTATATACGGGAGGGCGTGCCGGGGAGCTGTTTTTT. Protein: CASSLYTGGRAGELFF. This rearrangement joins TRBV27 to TRBJ2-2; 8 bases fit TRBD2. This CDR3 contains 16 residues. Germline CDR1 reads MNHEY; CDR2 reads SMNVEV (reference sequence). Unmatched junction bases numbered 7, after V lost 1 base and J lost 6 bases.

This clonotype was observed a handful of times. The gene calls are TRBV20-1 and TRBJ2-2; 9 nucleotides match TRBD2. Unmatched junction bases numbered 11, after V lost 5 bases and J lost 4 bases. The germline CDR1 and CDR2 sequences are DFQATT and SNEGSKA (reference sequence). There are 16 residues in the CDR3. This CDR3 reads CSAARASGVLTGELFF. CDR3 in DNA: TGCAGTGCTGCTAGGGCTAGCGGGGTACTCACCGGGGAGCTGTTTTTT.

This clonotype was recorded many times. This chain connects TRBV7-9 to TRBJ2-1, with D uncertain. The germline V gene encodes CDR1 SEHNR and CDR2 FQNEAQ (reference sequence). CDR3 length: 12 amino acids. V shed 5 bases and J shed 10 bases, with 12 bases lying between them. The CDR3 DNA follows: TGTGCCAGCAGCCGCGGAGTTTTGGAGCAGTTCTTC. It codes for CASSRGVLEQFF.

This clonotype was recorded a few times. In DNA, the CDR3 is TGCAGTGCTCCGGGGCCCTTACTGGGCAATGAGCAGTTCTTC. As protein: CSAPGPLLGNEQFF. The chain couples TRBV20-1 to TRBJ2-1; D might be TRBD1 or TRBD2, each matching 5 bases. The CDR3 is 14 residues long. CDR1 is DFQATT and CDR2 is SNEGSKA in the germline V gene (reference sequence). V dropped 5 bases and J dropped 6 bases, with 17 bases sitting between them.

This clonotype was counted many times. The chain has TRBV20-1 and TRBJ2-7, with 12 positions matching TRBD2. CDR3 length: 15 amino acids. Germline trimming cut 6 bases from V and 4 bases from J; bases unmatched to any gene: 10. CDR1 DFQATT and CDR2 SNEGSKA come from the germline V gene (reference sequence). CDR3 sequence reads: CSAPLAGGPLYEQYF. In nucleotides, the CDR3 is TGCAGTGCCCCCCTAGCGGGAGGGCCCCTATACGAGCAGTACTTC.

This clonotype was picked up a small number of times. CDR3 sequence (DNA): TGTGCCAGCAGTTTAAGGGACAGTCGGCAGCCCCAGCATTTT. Translated, it gives CASSLRDSRQPQHF. The V call is TRBV12-3 or TRBV12-4, the J call TRBJ1-5; TRBD1 matches at 7 bases. V shed 2 bases, J shed 7 bases, and the junction held 5 bases outside the gene matches. The CDR3 covers 14 residues.

V gene TRBV28 combines with J gene TRBJ2-6; 9 nucleotides match TRBD1. The trim removed 7 bases at V and 0 bases at J, leaving 13 bases unmatched. The CDR3 length is 19 residues. CDR1 is MDHEN and CDR2 is SYDVKM in the germline V gene. The CDR3 here is CASTSLRDRAISGANVLTF. Here the CDR3 DNA reads TGTGCCAGCACCTCGCTCCGGGACAGGGCTATCTCTGGGGCCAACGTCCTGACTTTC.

This clonotype was found a few times. The chain carries TRBV3-1 and TRBJ2-5; no reliable D call. Per germline, CDR1 LGHDT and CDR2 YNNKEL (reference sequence). The CDR3 is 10 residues long. Trimming removed 5 bases from V and 5 bases from J, with 3 bases in between. CDR3 DNA: TGTGCCAGCAGCATGGAGACCCAGTACTTC. This translates into CASSMETQYF.

A note on this clonotype: This likely comes from a read error, as the CDR3 has no conserved phenylalanine or tryptophan at its end. The DNA is left out, because the CDR3 cannot be placed on it with certainty; the CDR3 is given as TCRdb lists it. V gene TRBV7-8 combines with J gene TRBJ2-5; TRBD2 is the table's D call and was not checked against the DNA. Germline CDR1 SGHVS, CDR2 FQNEAQ. From its first to its last residue, the CDR3 has 12 amino acids. The CDR3 is CASSLETSGSGC.

The table lists this clonotype with a few counts. V and J are TRBV11-1 and TRBJ2-3, with 7 bases lining up with TRBD2. V lost 4 bases to trimming and J lost 3 bases; unmatched junction nucleotides: 13. Looked up from germline, CDR1 is SGHAT and CDR2 is FQDESV (reference sequence). The CDR3 contains 17 residues. In nucleotides, the CDR3 is TGTGCCAGCAGCTCGAGAATCAGGACTAGAGGAACAGATACGCAGTATTTT. Encoded protein: CASSSRIRTRGTDTQYF.